The clone carrying this TCR beta chain was counted many times. The sample is drawn from a study of T cells in Graves' hyperthyroidism and ophthalmopathy. Template material for amplifying TCR beta CDR3 regions consisted of RNA transcripts. A first-round RT-PCR of the TCR CDR3 used the HTBI primer set. MiXCR, run by TCRdb on the multiplex PCR reads, gives a single entry per CDR3 protein. The sample has 550,000 to 600,000 distinct CDR3 sequences, around 17% seen once. This CDR3 contains 13 residues. The germline gives CDR1 MNHNY, CDR2 SVGAGI (reference sequence). The V end lost 0 bases, the J end lost 6 bases, and 5 bases lay between the germline ends. The hyperthyroidism patients had all been newly diagnosed, and their disease duration was under 2 months. Their ages ranged from 18 to 65 years.

The sample comprised blood. The chain joins TRBV6-6 to TRBJ1-4; D is uncertain. The TCR comes from a woman aged 18 to 35 with Graves' hyperthyroidism. The CDR3 protein is CASSYSMDEKLFF. The CDR3 DNA follows: TGTGCCAGCAGTTACTCGATGGATGAAAAACTGTTTTTT.